Listed below are T cell receptor beta chains from one sample, sequenced in a study of T cells after yellow fever vaccination. From the 5' RACE reads, TCRdb called clonotypes with MiXCR, one entry per CDR3 protein. The sample lists roughly 340,000 distinct CDR3 sequences, 8.5% to 10% seen once, with over 15% in the top ten. The material sequenced was PBMCs, taken on the day of the first yellow fever vaccination. The receptors derive from a man aged 18 to 29 who received the YFV17D yellow fever vaccine. The conserved cysteine and the conserved F or W are not part of the CDR3 here. A D gene is named only where the DNA matches it firmly. Clone size is not always given. Where it is, it says once, few, many or a class for expanded clones.

V gene	clone size	D gene	J gene	CDR3 protein
TRBV5-1	few	TRBD2	TRBJ2-5	ASSGLADFQETQY
TRBV4-3	.	TRBD1	TRBJ2-7	ASSQGLLRDRSYEQY
TRBV7-2	few	.	TRBJ1-5	ASSWDRTGNQPQH
TRBV30	few	.	TRBJ1-2	AWRRQGRRNYGYT
TRBV7-2	many	.	TRBJ2-5	ASSLGLDQTQY
TRBV5-1	.	.	TRBJ2-7	ASSREHARDERY
TRBV10-2	few	.	TRBJ2-5	ASSVTVQETQY
TRBV3-1	few	TRBD1	TRBJ2-1	ASSAAGTGNYNEQF
TRBV12-3/TRBV12-4	few	TRBD2	TRBJ2-3	ASSFVSGGESTDTQY
TRBV6-1	many	TRBD1	TRBJ1-1	ASSPPTGDGNTEAF
TRBV15	.	TRBD2	TRBJ2-5	ATSRVGLAGPGETQY
TRBV19	.	TRBD1	TRBJ1-5	ASSIQGGARDQPQH
TRBV10-3	few	.	TRBJ2-1	AISEFRLGGREQF
TRBV27	.	TRBD1	TRBJ2-1	ASSFQRDSYNGQF
TRBV5-1	few	TRBD2	TRBJ2-5	ASTQTGLAGETQY
TRBV7-8	.	.	TRBJ1-5	ASSLEWGSYQPQH
TRBV7-2	few	.	TRBJ2-1	ASSQPGLTRDEQF
TRBV19	few	TRBD1	TRBJ1-1	ATTGTGLREAF
TRBV12-3/TRBV12-4	few	.	TRBJ2-2	ASSPRAADGELF
TRBV6-5	few	TRBD1	TRBJ1-1	AVLGTGEAF
TRBV3-1	.	TRBD2	TRBJ2-3	ASSGSSGTLPGDTQY
TRBV5-4	.	TRBD1	TRBJ1-2	ASRNTGQGRYGYT
TRBV7-2	.	.	TRBJ2-2	ASSLVQSGTVELF
TRBV7-9	.	.	TRBJ2-3	ASRPTASGGTDTQY
TRBV20-1	.	.	TRBJ2-1	SAREDIYSYNEQF
TRBV6-5	few	.	TRBJ2-1	ASSYRGNEQF
TRBV12-3/TRBV12-4	.	.	TRBJ1-1	ASSLVVREAF
TRBV12-3/TRBV12-4	.	.	TRBJ2-1	ASSHRRYNEQF
TRBV7-9	few	TRBD1	TRBJ2-1	ASSPDRVYNEQF
TRBV5-5	.	.	TRBJ2-2	ASSLISNHTGELF
TRBV6-2/TRBV6-3	few	TRBD2	TRBJ2-2	ASTYSSSGVSNTGELF
TRBV11-1	few	.	TRBJ1-6	ASSLGGLWSSYNSPLH
TRBV30	.	TRBD1	TRBJ2-4	AWSATGADIQY
TRBV7-3	.	.	TRBJ1-2	ASSFEAGYGYT
TRBV10-3	.	.	TRBJ2-5	AISEGLETQY
TRBV5-1	.	.	TRBJ1-1	ASSLGGQGMNTEAF
TRBV7-2	.	.	TRBJ2-4	AISFRTPEDIQY
TRBV20-1	few	TRBD2	TRBJ2-3	SARLSGGTDTQY
TRBV15	.	TRBD2	TRBJ2-5	ATSRELAVETQY
TRBV9	many	TRBD1	TRBJ2-2	ASSFDRGRTGELF
TRBV24-1	many	.	TRBJ2-5	ATSDFGKTQY
TRBV28	.	.	TRBJ2-3	ASSFPLLADTQY
TRBV9	.	.	TRBJ2-5	ASSVRGSMGETQY
TRBV7-2	many	.	TRBJ2-7	ASSPPGGYEQY
TRBV10-3	few	.	TRBJ2-3	AISGIGLGQY
TRBV5-1	many	.	TRBJ2-1	ASSLGVYSYNEQF
TRBV12-3/TRBV12-4	many	.	TRBJ2-5	ASSREEETQY
TRBV6-2/TRBV6-3	.	TRBD1	TRBJ1-2	ASRTGTYGYT
TRBV4-3	few	.	TRBJ2-1	ASSPTGLAYNEQF
TRBV11-2	many	TRBD1	TRBJ2-3	ASRHRGLSTDTQY
TRBV19	.	TRBD1	TRBJ2-1	ASSMRRGLENEQF
TRBV3-1	few	.	TRBJ2-5	ASSQDLGGAETQY
TRBV29-1	.	TRBD1	TRBJ1-1	SVRGTGRGAF
TRBV7-3	.	.	TRBJ2-3	ASSRPGLGGGQY